A selection of T cell receptor beta chains follows, all from one sample in a study of control samples from healthy donors and cancer patients. Using immunoSEQ multiplex PCR, the repertoire was profiled, and TCRdb retains in-frame clones only, with some absent. The sample yields some 82,000 clones, 80% to 90% seen once. Specimen: PBMCs. All receptors come from a man aged 55 to 70 with head and neck cancer. Each CDR3 is given with its conserved first and last residue. A D gene is named only where the DNA matches it firmly. Size is stated for part of the rows, as once, few or many counts, or as a class when the clone is expanded.

len: 16
j_gene: TRBJ1-5
v_gene: TRBV7-8
abundance: once
d_gene: NA
CDR3aa: CASSREEGSSNQPQHF
CDR3nt: TGTGCCAGCAGCCGCGAGGAGGGGAGTAGCAATCAGCCCCAGCATTTT

len: 15
j_gene: TRBJ2-1
v_gene: TRBV6-2/TRBV6-3
abundance: once
d_gene: TRBD2
CDR3aa: CASSYSASGTNEQFF
CDR3nt: TGTGCCAGCAGTTACTCAGCTAGCGGGACAAATGAGCAGTTCTTC

len: 14
j_gene: TRBJ2-4
v_gene: TRBV19
abundance: NA
d_gene: NA
CDR3aa: CASSIRGVKNIQYF
CDR3nt: TGTGCCAGTAGTATAAGAGGGGTCAAAAACATTCAGTACTTC

len: 15
j_gene: TRBJ1-5
v_gene: TRBV4-1
abundance: NA
d_gene: NA
CDR3aa: CASSLVGSRNQPQHF
CDR3nt: TGCGCCAGCAGCCTAGTGGGGTCTCGCAATCAGCCCCAGCATTTT

len: 13
j_gene: TRBJ1-1
v_gene: TRBV30
abundance: NA
d_gene: NA
CDR3aa: CACSLVGGTEAFF
CDR3nt: TGTGCCTGTTCTCTGGTTGGGGGTACTGAAGCTTTCTTT

len: 14
j_gene: TRBJ1-1
v_gene: TRBV27
abundance: NA
d_gene: TRBD1
CDR3aa: CASSPQDRSTEAFF
CDR3nt: TGTGCCAGCAGTCCCCAGGACAGGTCTACTGAAGCTTTCTTT

len: 13
j_gene: TRBJ1-2
v_gene: TRBV14
abundance: NA
d_gene: NA
CDR3aa: CASSQVWGSGYTF
CDR3nt: TGTGCCAGCAGCCAAGTGTGGGGCTCTGGCTACACCTTC

len: 19
j_gene: TRBJ2-1
v_gene: TRBV4-1
abundance: NA
d_gene: NA
CDR3aa: CASSSPRVGRGLLYNEQFF
CDR3nt: TGCGCCAGCAGCTCCCCCCGAGTTGGACGGGGTCTACTCTACAATGAGCAGTTCTTC

len: 15
j_gene: TRBJ1-1
v_gene: TRBV28
abundance: NA
d_gene: NA
CDR3aa: CASSLRGAENTEAFF
CDR3nt: TGTGCCAGCAGTTTGCGGGGGGCTGAGAACACTGAAGCTTTCTTT

len: 17
j_gene: TRBJ1-5
v_gene: TRBV2
abundance: NA
d_gene: NA
CDR3aa: CASSEGSPSFSNQPQHF
CDR3nt: TGTGCCAGCAGTGAAGGTAGCCCGTCTTTTAGCAATCAGCCCCAGCATTTT

len: 15
j_gene: TRBJ2-7
v_gene: TRBV27
abundance: NA
d_gene: TRBD2
CDR3aa: CASSSPGLAEDEQYF
CDR3nt: TGTGCCAGCAGTTCACCGGGACTAGCGGAGGACGAGCAGTACTTC

len: 15
j_gene: TRBJ1-2
v_gene: TRBV7-8
abundance: once
d_gene: NA
CDR3aa: CASSAPRVGWNGYTF
CDR3nt: TGTGCCAGCAGCGCCCCCAGGGTGGGATGGAATGGCTACACCTTC

len: 14
j_gene: TRBJ2-5
v_gene: TRBV2
abundance: NA
d_gene: NA
CDR3aa: CASSLRQEAETQYF
CDR3nt: TGTGCCAGCAGCTTAAGACAGGAGGCGGAGACCCAGTACTTC

len: 12
j_gene: TRBJ1-6
v_gene: TRBV7-9
abundance: NA
d_gene: NA
CDR3aa: CASSLSGSPLHF
CDR3nt: TGTGCCAGCAGCTTATCTGGATCACCCCTCCACTTT

len: 16
j_gene: TRBJ2-7
v_gene: TRBV19
abundance: NA
d_gene: TRBD2
CDR3aa: CASSIGGRGLLEEQYF
CDR3nt: TGTGCCAGTAGTATAGGGGGGAGGGGTCTCCTGGAGGAGCAGTACTTC

len: 14
j_gene: TRBJ2-4
v_gene: TRBV2
abundance: NA
d_gene: TRBD1
CDR3aa: CASSGQGGKNIQYF
CDR3nt: TGTGCCAGCAGTGGACAGGGGGGCAAAAACATTCAGTACTTC

len: 13
j_gene: TRBJ1-5
v_gene: TRBV28
abundance: NA
d_gene: NA
CDR3aa: CASRGTGDQPQHF
CDR3nt: TGTGCCAGCAGGGGGACCGGTGATCAGCCCCAGCATTTT

len: 15
j_gene: TRBJ2-5
v_gene: TRBV10-2
abundance: NA
d_gene: TRBD1
CDR3aa: CASWGGTGAGETQYF
CDR3nt: TGCGCCAGCTGGGGGGGGACAGGGGCGGGAGAGACCCAGTACTTC

len: 16
j_gene: TRBJ2-7
v_gene: TRBV7-6
abundance: NA
d_gene: TRBD1
CDR3aa: CASSLAGGQVFYEQYF
CDR3nt: TGTGCCAGCAGCTTAGCGGGGGGACAGGTCTTCTACGAGCAGTACTTC

len: 14
j_gene: TRBJ1-5
v_gene: TRBV15
abundance: few
d_gene: NA
CDR3aa: CATSRDNTNQPQHF
CDR3nt: TGTGCCACCAGCAGAGATAACACGAATCAGCCCCAGCATTTT

len: 13
j_gene: TRBJ2-1
v_gene: TRBV30
abundance: NA
d_gene: TRBD2
CDR3aa: CAWSIHGTSIEFF
CDR3nt: TGTGCCTGGAGTATACACGGGACTAGTATTGAGTTCTTC

len: 14
j_gene: TRBJ2-2
v_gene: TRBV5-6
abundance: NA
d_gene: NA
CDR3aa: CASTSRLNTGELFF
CDR3nt: TGTGCCAGCACCTCCCGATTGAATACCGGGGAGCTGTTTTTT

len: 13
j_gene: TRBJ1-4
v_gene: TRBV7-9
abundance: NA
d_gene: NA
CDR3aa: CASGGSNDEKLFF
CDR3nt: TGTGCCAGCGGTGGGTCTAATGACGAAAAACTGTTTTTT

len: 13
j_gene: TRBJ1-4
v_gene: TRBV5-6
abundance: NA
d_gene: NA
CDR3aa: CASRWQGGEKLFF
CDR3nt: TGTGCCAGCAGATGGCAGGGTGGTGAAAAACTGTTTTTT

len: 17
j_gene: TRBJ2-5
v_gene: TRBV3-1/TRBV3-2
abundance: once
d_gene: TRBD2
CDR3aa: CASSQERTSGMKETQYF
CDR3nt: TGTGCCAGCAGCCAAGAAAGGACTAGCGGCATGAAAGAGACCCAGTACTTC

len: 14
j_gene: TRBJ2-7
v_gene: TRBV3-1/TRBV3-2
abundance: NA
d_gene: TRBD2
CDR3aa: CASSLGTSGYEQYF
CDR3nt: TGTGCCAGCAGCCTGGGGACTAGCGGCTACGAGCAGTACTTC

len: 17
j_gene: TRBJ2-3
v_gene: TRBV5-5
abundance: NA
d_gene: TRBD2
CDR3aa: CASSPRTSGQSTDTQYF
CDR3nt: TGTGCCAGCAGCCCTAGGACTAGCGGGCAGAGCACAGATACGCAGTATTTT

len: 13
j_gene: TRBJ2-1
v_gene: TRBV5-1
abundance: NA
d_gene: NA
CDR3aa: CASSPIPNNEQFF
CDR3nt: TGCGCCAGCAGCCCCATCCCGAACAATGAGCAGTTCTTC

len: 15
j_gene: TRBJ1-1
v_gene: TRBV7-9
abundance: NA
d_gene: TRBD1
CDR3aa: CASSLLGGAGTEAFF
CDR3nt: TGTGCCAGCAGCTTACTAGGGGGCGCGGGCACTGAAGCTTTCTTT

len: 14
j_gene: TRBJ1-1
v_gene: TRBV11-2
abundance: NA
d_gene: NA
CDR3aa: CASSLGVYRSRAFF
CDR3nt: TGTGCCAGCAGCTTAGGGGTCTACAGGTCTCGAGCTTTCTTT

len: 16
j_gene: TRBJ2-2
v_gene: TRBV10-3
abundance: NA
d_gene: TRBD2
CDR3aa: CAISFSGSGYTGELFF
CDR3nt: TGTGCCATCAGTTTTAGCGGGAGTGGGTACACCGGGGAGCTGTTTTTT

len: 16
j_gene: TRBJ1-2
v_gene: TRBV6-6
abundance: NA
d_gene: NA
CDR3aa: CASSYDQGTRGDGYTF
CDR3nt: TGTGCCAGCAGTTACGATCAAGGCACACGGGGGGACGGCTACACCTTC

len: 16
j_gene: TRBJ2-2
v_gene: TRBV7-8
abundance: NA
d_gene: NA
CDR3aa: CASSLPEGPDTGELFF
CDR3nt: TGTGCCAGCAGCTTACCGGAGGGGCCGGACACCGGGGAGCTGTTTTTT

len: 17
j_gene: TRBJ2-4
v_gene: TRBV30
abundance: NA
d_gene: NA
CDR3aa: CAWSVWLGPLAKNIQYF
CDR3nt: TGTGCCTGGAGTGTATGGTTAGGGCCACTAGCCAAAAACATTCAGTACTTC

len: 16
j_gene: TRBJ2-6
v_gene: TRBV5-4
abundance: NA
d_gene: TRBD2
CDR3aa: CASSFGGGSGANVLTF
CDR3nt: TGTGCCAGCAGCTTTGGGGGGGGCTCTGGGGCCAACGTCCTGACTTTC

len: 18
j_gene: TRBJ1-5
v_gene: TRBV19
abundance: NA
d_gene: TRBD1
CDR3aa: CASRAGGIRARGNQPQHF
CDR3nt: TGTGCCAGTAGGGCAGGGGGGATTCGAGCGAGGGGCAATCAGCCCCAGCATTTT

len: 16
j_gene: TRBJ2-1
v_gene: TRBV1
abundance: NA
d_gene: NA
CDR3aa: CTSSPPGTSGHNEQFF
CDR3nt: TGCACCAGCAGCCCCCCCGGGACTAGCGGCCACAATGAGCAGTTCTTC

len: 13
j_gene: TRBJ2-3
v_gene: TRBV5-1
abundance: NA
d_gene: TRBD1
CDR3aa: CASRGTGLDTQYF
CDR3nt: TGCGCCAGCCGGGGGACAGGCCTAGATACGCAGTATTTT

len: 14
j_gene: TRBJ1-6
v_gene: TRBV7-2
abundance: NA
d_gene: TRBD1
CDR3aa: CASSKGTGGSPLHF
CDR3nt: TGTGCCAGCAGCAAAGGGACAGGTGGCTCACCCCTCCACTTT

len: 14
j_gene: TRBJ2-2
v_gene: TRBV18
abundance: NA
d_gene: NA
CDR3aa: CASSRTANTGELFF
CDR3nt: TGTGCCAGCTCACGAACGGCGAACACCGGGGAGCTGTTTTTT

len: 15
j_gene: TRBJ2-2
v_gene: TRBV6-5
abundance: NA
d_gene: TRBD2
CDR3aa: CATIKEGGSAGELFF
CDR3nt: TGTGCCACCATCAAAGAGGGAGGGAGTGCCGGGGAGCTGTTTTTT

len: 17
j_gene: TRBJ1-5
v_gene: TRBV15
abundance: NA
d_gene: TRBD1
CDR3aa: CATSRDEAGGRNQPQHF
CDR3nt: TGTGCCACCAGCAGAGATGAGGCAGGGGGCAGGAATCAGCCCCAGCATTTT

len: 16
j_gene: TRBJ2-2
v_gene: TRBV13
abundance: NA
d_gene: TRBD1
CDR3aa: CASSPHWTGRPGELFF
CDR3nt: TGTGCCAGCAGCCCACACTGGACAGGTCGACCCGGGGAGCTGTTTTTT

len: 14
j_gene: TRBJ2-7
v_gene: TRBV11-1
abundance: NA
d_gene: NA
CDR3aa: CASSTRAVSYEQYF
CDR3nt: TGTGCCAGCAGCACCCGAGCGGTTTCCTACGAGCAGTACTTC

len: 13
j_gene: TRBJ1-2
v_gene: TRBV10-3
abundance: NA
d_gene: NA
CDR3aa: CAITPETRRGYTF
CDR3nt: TGTGCCATCACCCCCGAGACCCGGAGAGGCTACACCTTC

len: 15
j_gene: TRBJ2-5
v_gene: TRBV6-5
abundance: NA
d_gene: TRBD1
CDR3aa: CASSQTHDREETQYF
CDR3nt: TGTGCCAGCAGTCAGACCCATGACAGGGAAGAGACCCAGTACTTC

len: 14
j_gene: TRBJ1-6
v_gene: TRBV5-1
abundance: NA
d_gene: TRBD1
CDR3aa: CASSLGQGGTPLHF
CDR3nt: TGCGCCAGCAGCCTAGGACAGGGAGGGACACCCCTCCACTTT

len: 15
j_gene: TRBJ2-7
v_gene: TRBV5-8
abundance: NA
d_gene: NA
CDR3aa: CASRNRGAGQYEQYF
CDR3nt: TGTGCCAGCAGAAACCGGGGGGCGGGCCAATACGAGCAGTACTTC

len: 16
j_gene: TRBJ2-7
v_gene: TRBV24-1
abundance: NA
d_gene: NA
CDR3aa: CATIEGKGCPAYEQYF
CDR3nt: TGTGCCACCATTGAAGGTAAGGGGTGCCCCGCTTACGAGCAGTACTTC

len: 16
j_gene: TRBJ2-2
v_gene: TRBV28
abundance: NA
d_gene: TRBD2
CDR3aa: CASSSGSRANTGELFF
CDR3nt: TGTGCCAGCAGTAGCGGGAGCCGCGCGAACACCGGGGAGCTGTTTTTT

len: 16
j_gene: TRBJ2-2
v_gene: TRBV10-1
abundance: NA
d_gene: TRBD2
CDR3aa: CASSEGTSGRPGELFF
CDR3nt: TGCGCCAGCAGTGAGGGGACTAGCGGGAGGCCCGGGGAGCTGTTTTTT

len: 15
j_gene: TRBJ2-7
v_gene: TRBV10-1
abundance: NA
d_gene: TRBD2
CDR3aa: CASSAAPGGSYEQYF
CDR3nt: TGCGCCAGCAGTGCGGCGCCGGGGGGCTCCTACGAGCAGTACTTC

len: 13
j_gene: TRBJ2-3
v_gene: TRBV6-4
abundance: few
d_gene: NA
CDR3aa: CASSDKGLDTQYF
CDR3nt: TGTGCCAGCAGTGACAAGGGATTAGATACGCAGTATTTT

len: 15
j_gene: TRBJ2-7
v_gene: TRBV4-1
abundance: NA
d_gene: TRBD1
CDR3aa: CASSQGYRGVYEQYF
CDR3nt: TGCGCCAGCAGCCAAGGCTACAGGGGGGTCTACGAGCAGTACTTC

len: 15
j_gene: TRBJ2-1
v_gene: TRBV6-5
abundance: once
d_gene: TRBD2
CDR3aa: CASSPPRDYIDEQFF
CDR3nt: TGTGCCAGCAGCCCCCCCCGGGACTACATCGATGAGCAGTTCTTC

len: 15
j_gene: TRBJ1-1
v_gene: TRBV5-1
abundance: NA
d_gene: NA
CDR3aa: CASSFLKGLGTEAFF
CDR3nt: TGCGCCAGCAGCTTTCTGAAGGGTTTGGGCACTGAAGCTTTCTTT